Listed here are 15 T cell receptor beta chains from one sample, sequenced in a study of blood T cell repertoires in COVID-19. Produced via immunoSEQ multiplex PCR; TCRdb's table is partial and in-frame only. The table records fewer than 400,000 clones, about 87% of them present only once. Sequenced sample: peripheral blood. These TCRs come from a human donor in a cohort sampled during active COVID-19.

The CDR3 region has the DNA TGTGCCAGCTCACCCTATAGCGGGGGGCTCGAGACCCAGTACTTC. It encodes CASSPYSGGLETQYF. This chain links TRBV18 with TRBJ2-5, with TRBD2 identical over 10 bases. Per germline, CDR1 KGHSH and CDR2 LQKENI. V shed 3 bases, J shed 5 bases, and the junction held 6 bases outside the gene matches. CDR3 length equals 15 residues.

The chain joins TRBV3-1 (or the pseudogene TRBV3-2) to TRBJ2-7, with no clear D. CDR1 is LGHDT and CDR2 is YNNKEL in the germline V gene (reference sequence). V lost 5 bases and J 3 bases, leaving 17 bases between the germline ends. The CDR3 contains 15 residues. CDR3 sequence (DNA): TGTGCCAGCAGCGCCCAGATAATATCGGGCTACGAGCAGTACTTC. Encoded protein: CASSAQIISGYEQYF.

V gene TRBV27 combines with J gene TRBJ2-6; 7 bases are shared with TRBD2. Germline assignment: CDR1 MNHEY and CDR2 SMNVEV (reference sequence). This CDR3 region has 17 residues. The V segment lost 7 bases and the J segment 2 bases; nucleotides outside the gene matches: 11. For the CDR3, the DNA is TGTGCCAGCACCCGTAACGGCGCGGGGGCTGGGGCCAACGTCCTGACTTTC. Residues: CASTRNGAGAGANVLTF.

The CDR3 reads CATSDPGRGTGELFF. DNA of the CDR3: TGTGCCACCAGTGATCCTGGGCGGGGCACCGGGGAGCTGTTTTTT. The chain joins TRBV24-1 to TRBJ2-2, with TRBD2 as a possible D gene (6 bases). Germline assignment: CDR1 KGHDR and CDR2 SFDVKD. V was cut by 3 bases and J by 4 bases, with 11 bases left in between. The CDR3 totals 15 residues.

The chain has TRBV7-2 and TRBJ2-2; D is unresolved. Germline loops: CDR1 SGHTA, CDR2 FQGNSA. The CDR3 contains 13 residues. V shed 1 base and J shed 7 bases, with 7 bases lying between them. The CDR3 bases are TGTGCCAGCAGCTTAGGTTTCAACGGGGAGCTGTTTTTT. Its protein product is CASSLGFNGELFF.

The chain joins TRBV5-1 to TRBJ1-1; TRBD1 might be the D (5 bases). There are 13 residues in the CDR3. Trimming removed 5 bases at V and 3 bases at J, with 11 bases between. The germline V gene encodes CDR1 SGHRS and CDR2 YFSETQ. The CDR3 DNA is TGCGCCAGCAGGGCCGGGGGGGACACTGAAGCTTTCTTT. Its translation is CASRAGGDTEAFF.

The CDR3 region has the DNA TGTGCCTGGAGTAAAACAGCGGGTGAAAAACTGTTTTTT. This codes for CAWSKTAGEKLFF. The chain combines TRBV30 with TRBJ1-4, with D unresolved. CDR3 length equals 13 residues. Germline CDR1 is GTSNPN and CDR2 is SVGIG (reference sequence). Trimming shortened V by 2 bases and J by 7 bases, and 11 bases separated the two germline ends.

The chain is built from TRBV19 and TRBJ1-2; 9 bases line up with TRBD1. This CDR3 region has 14 residues. After removal of 5 bases from V and 2 bases from J, the junction contained 3 bases not matched to a gene. CDR1 and CDR2 from the germline V gene are LNHDA and SQIVND (reference sequence). The CDR3 is CASSVDRGNYGYTF. CDR3 bases: TGTGCCAGTAGTGTCGACAGGGGGAACTATGGCTACACCTTC. Combining the CDR3 with reference TRBV19 and TRBJ1-2 gives the whole variable domain DGGITQSPKYLFRKEGQNVTLSCEQNLNHDAMYWYRQDPGQGLRLIYYSQIVNDFQKGDIAEGYSVSREKKESFPLTVTSAQKNPTAFYLCASSVDRGNYGYTFGSGTRLTVV.

The chain carries TRBV28 and TRBJ2-3; D remains ambiguous. The CDR3 length is 12 residues. From germline, CDR1 is MDHEN and CDR2 SYDVKM. The V gene lost 3 bases and the J gene lost 2 bases, with 3 bases spanning the gap. The CDR3 here is CASSFYTDTQYF. CDR3 sequence (DNA): TGTGCCAGCAGTTTTTACACAGATACGCAGTATTTT.

This rearrangement joins TRBV29-1 to TRBJ1-1; 8 bases align to TRBD1. This CDR3 contains 13 residues. V shed 4 bases and J 1 base; nucleotides not matched to a gene: 2. CDR1 and CDR2 (germline): SQVTM, ANQGSEA. The CDR3 nucleotides read TGCAGCGTTGTGGGGACAGGGAACACTGAAGCTTTCTTT. This codes for CSVVGTGNTEAFF.

The chain employs TRBV9 and TRBJ2-3; 7 nucleotides match TRBD2. CDR3 size: 16 residues. J gave up 2 bases and V 3 bases, and 9 bases lay outside the gene matches. CDR1 is SGDLS and CDR2 is YYNGEE in the germline V gene. This CDR3 is CASSEYSGPSTDTQYF. For the CDR3, the DNA is TGTGCCAGCAGCGAATATAGCGGGCCCTCCACAGATACGCAGTATTTT. The full variable domain, rest sourced from reference TRBV9 and TRBJ2-3, is DSGVTQTPKHLITATGQRVTLRCSPRSGDLSVYWYQQSLDQGLQFLIQYYNGEERAKGNILERFSAQQFPDLHSELNLSSLELGDSALYFCASSEYSGPSTDTQYFGPGTRLTVL.

CDR3 nucleotides: TGCGCCAGCAGTCTCCCACCGAGGGAATCTGGGGCCAACGTCCTGACTTTC. Amino acid sequence: CASSLPPRESGANVLTF. The V call is TRBV23-1, the J call TRBJ2-6, with a tentative D call TRBD2 (5 bases). TRBV23-1 is an ORF for which the function is uncertain. The CDR3 is 17 amino acids. Trimming removed 4 bases at V and 1 base at J, with 14 bases between.

This rearrangement joins TRBV28 to TRBJ1-5, with D tentatively TRBD1 (6 bases). Germline CDR1 MDHEN, CDR2 SYDVKM. The V gene lost 6 bases and the J gene lost 9 bases, with 15 bases spanning the gap. CDR3 length: 13 residues. CDR3 sequence reads: CASRAGGGGPQHF. CDR3 in DNA: TGTGCCAGCAGGGCTGGGGGCGGTGGGCCCCAGCATTTT.

The chain recombines TRBV5-1 with TRBJ2-1; the match to TRBD2 covers 10 bases. The germline V gene encodes CDR1 SGHRS and CDR2 YFSETQ. V lost 6 bases and J lost 7; bases outside the gene matches: 4. The CDR3 spans 13 residues. CDR3 in amino acids: CASTSGSGNEQFF. DNA of the CDR3: TGCGCCAGCACTAGCGGGAGTGGTAATGAGCAGTTCTTC.

The chain couples TRBV30 to TRBJ2-3; D not certain. V was trimmed by 5 bases and J by 6 bases, leaving 9 bases between them. Germline V gene data show CDR1 as GTSNPN and CDR2 as SVGIG (reference sequence). The CDR3 is 11 residues long. The DNA for the CDR3 is TGTGCCTGGGGAAATCGGGATACGCAGTATTTT. It yields the protein CAWGNRDTQYF.